A single sample gave rise to the 28 T cell receptor beta chains below, sequenced in a study of blood T cell repertoires in COVID-19. The protocol was immunoSEQ multiplex PCR, while the TCRdb copy is restricted to in-frame clones and leaves out a portion. Found here are about 250,000 clones, around 89% of them singletons; the top ten hold about 6.7%. Sequences were obtained from peripheral blood. The receptor set was obtained from a woman in her 30s with COVID-19, enrolled during active disease.

This clone has only a few counts. The gene calls are TRBV5-6 and TRBJ1-6, with a tentative D call TRBD1 (5 bases). Germline V gives CDR1 SGHDT, CDR2 YYEEEE. V shed 0 bases and J shed 7 bases, with 14 bases lying between them. The CDR3 spans 16 residues. The CDR3: CASSLGLGLGNSPLHF. CDR3 coding DNA: TGTGCCAGCAGCTTGGGTCTGGGACTTGGGAATTCACCCCTCCACTTT.

The gene calls are TRBV11-3 and TRBJ1-6; D ambiguous. The CDR3 has 16 amino acids. From germline, CDR1 is SGHNT and CDR2 YENEEA. Trimming left V 5 bases short and J 6 bases short, with 17 bases between. The CDR3 sequence is CASSLYSTRSNSPLHF. CDR3 coding DNA: TGTGCCAGCAGCCTATACTCGACAAGGTCTAATTCACCCCTCCACTTT.

The CDR3 nucleotides read TGTGCCAGCAGCCAAGGTGCCCGGGCCCGAGCGGGAGTTTTTCGAGAGACCCAGTACTTC. This codes for CASSQGARARAGVFRETQYF. The V call is TRBV3-1 (or the pseudogene TRBV3-2), the J call TRBJ2-5, with TRBD2 matching over 8 bases. Germline V gives CDR1 LGHDT, CDR2 YNNKEL (reference sequence). The junction had 20 bases not matched to a gene; V was cut back by 1 base and J by 4 bases. The CDR3 has 20 amino acids.

J is TRBJ2-3 and V is TRBV10-3, with 8 bases lining up with TRBD2. The CDR3 length is 16 residues. The V gene end was trimmed by 4 bases and the J gene end by 2 bases; junction bases not matched to a gene: 8. CDR1 ENHRY and CDR2 SYGVKD come from the germline V gene. As DNA, the CDR3 is TGTGCCATCAGTGTAGACGGGAGGGGCTACACAGATACGCAGTATTTT. Amino acids: CAISVDGRGYTDTQYF.

This clone was seen more than once but under ten times. The chain couples TRBV18 to TRBJ1-3; D gene unclear. V lost 5 bases and J 0 bases, leaving 14 bases between the germline ends. Germline V CDR1 and CDR2: KGHSH, LQKENI. This CDR3 region has 16 residues. The CDR3 spells CASSDLWSNSGNTIYF. CDR3 DNA: TGTGCCAGCTCAGATTTATGGAGTAACTCTGGAAACACCATATATTTT.

The chain is built from TRBV28 and TRBJ1-2, with D perhaps matching TRBD1 (5 bases). Germline-derived CDR1 and CDR2 are MDHEN and SYDVKM. V lost 2 bases, J lost 6 bases, and 10 bases lay in between. This CDR3 spans 13 amino acids. For the CDR3, the DNA is TGTGCCAGCAGTTTAGGACACCGGGATGGCTACACCTTC. As protein: CASSLGHRDGYTF.

In its sample, this clone was seen a few times. The CDR3 nucleotides are TGTGCCAGCAGTGACGGGCTAGCGGGGGACGCAGATACGCAGTATTTT. As protein: CASSDGLAGDADTQYF. The genes are TRBV6-4 and TRBJ2-3, with TRBD2 identical over 10 bases. Germline lookup yields CDR1 MRHNA and CDR2 SNTAGT. Trimming removed 2 bases from V and 4 bases from J; junction bases left unmatched: 6. The CDR3 is 16 residues long.

The rearrangement joins TRBV10-2 to TRBJ2-3; the match to TRBD2 covers 15 bases. Unmatched junction bases numbered 2, after V lost 5 bases and J lost 5 bases. CDR1 WSHSY and CDR2 SAAADI come from the germline V gene. This CDR3 region has 15 residues. CDR3 region: CASSRGLAGGDTQYF. CDR3 coding DNA: TGCGCCAGCAGTAGGGGACTAGCGGGAGGAGATACGCAGTATTTT.

The chain couples TRBV10-3 to TRBJ2-5; 7 bases align to TRBD1. CDR3 length equals 15 residues. Losses at the gene ends were 5 bases for V and 0 bases for J; bases not matched to a gene: 6. Looked up from germline, CDR1 is ENHRY and CDR2 is SYGVKD. CDR3 nucleotide sequence: TGTGCCATCAGTCAAGGGGGCCTTTACCAAGAGACCCAGTACTTC. Translation: CAISQGGLYQETQYF.

This clone was seen only a few times. The genes are TRBV29-1 and TRBJ2-7, with 7 bases matching TRBD2. The germline V gene encodes CDR1 SQVTM and CDR2 ANQGSEA. The CDR3 extends over 15 amino acids. The ends lost 5 bases at V and 3 bases at J; junction bases unmatched: 13. This CDR3 reads CSVLRLAESGYEQYF. Written as DNA, the CDR3 is TGCAGCGTTCTAAGACTAGCCGAGTCGGGCTACGAGCAGTACTTC.

The chain is built from TRBV5-6 and TRBJ1-2, with TRBD1 matching 8 bases. CDR3 length equals 15 residues. J gave up 6 bases and V 1 base, and 8 bases lay outside the gene matches. Germline V lookup: CDR1 SGHDT, CDR2 YYEEEE. The CDR3 DNA sequence: TGTGCCAGCAGCTTGCTGGGACAGGAGAGGAATGGCTACACCTTC. Amino acids: CASSLLGQERNGYTF.

This clone has only one observation. The V gene is TRBV10-3, the J gene TRBJ1-3; perhaps TRBD1 as D (6 bases). The V and J ends lost 10 bases and 4 bases respectively, with 17 bases between them. The CDR3 is made up of 14 amino acids. Germline V gene sequence: CDR1 ENHRY, CDR2 SYGVKD. The CDR3 here is CATSGDRQGNTIYF. CDR3 in DNA: TGTGCCACCTCAGGGGACCGGCAAGGAAACACCATATATTTT.

This clone turned up a few times. The genes are TRBV6-1 and TRBJ1-2, with D perhaps matching TRBD1 (6 bases). This CDR3 region has 14 residues. CDR1 is MNHNS and CDR2 is SASEGT in the germline V gene. Trimming stripped 3 bases from V and 4 bases from J, with 12 bases between. CDR3 sequence reads: CASSDRWDTYGYTF. CDR3 coding DNA: TGTGCCAGCAGTGACCGGTGGGACACCTATGGCTACACCTTC.

The chain couples TRBV7-2 to TRBJ2-7; D possibly corresponds to TRBD1 (6 bases). Germline values: CDR1 SGHTA, CDR2 FQGNSA. Between the trimmed V and J ends, which lost 5 bases and 1 base, there was a span of 15 bases. The CDR3 runs 15 residues. CDR3 amino acids: CASSLGQIRSYEQYF. CDR3 DNA: TGTGCCAGCAGCCTTGGACAGATTAGGTCCTACGAGCAGTACTTC.

The gene calls are TRBV2 and TRBJ1-1; a weak D match, TRBD1 (6 bases). From germline, CDR1 is SNHLY and CDR2 FYNNEI. V was pared by 7 bases and J by 1 base, with 10 bases between. CDR3 length: 13 amino acids. The CDR3 loop is CASNNRENTEAFF. CDR3 in DNA: TGTGCCAGCAATAACAGGGAGAACACTGAAGCTTTCTTT.

This clone was seen only a few times. The CDR3 sequence: CASWSFLGQDGYTF. The DNA for the CDR3 is TGCGCCAGCTGGTCCTTCCTCGGACAGGACGGCTACACCTTC. The chain carries TRBV4-1 and TRBJ1-2, with 7 bases that match TRBD1. The CDR3 has 14 residues. The V gene end was trimmed by 8 bases and the J gene end by 8 bases; junction bases not matched to a gene: 14. CDR1 and CDR2 from the germline V gene are MGHRA and YSYEKL.

V and J are TRBV7-2 and TRBJ2-1, with D unclear. V shed 1 base and J shed 0 bases, with 7 bases lying between them. The germline V gene has CDR1 SGHTA and CDR2 FQGNSA. The CDR3 runs 15 residues. CDR3 amino acids: CASSLGPVSYNEQFF. CDR3 DNA: TGTGCCAGCAGCTTAGGGCCCGTCTCCTACAATGAGCAGTTCTTC.

The gene calls are TRBV6-5 and TRBJ2-3; no definite D call. The CDR3 runs to 15 residues. Trimming took 2 bases from V and 2 from J, leaving 11 bases between them. Germline V gene data show CDR1 as MNHEY and CDR2 as SVGAGI. The CDR3 here is CASSYGGGITDTQYF. CDR3 bases: TGTGCCAGCAGTTACGGTGGCGGAATCACAGATACGCAGTATTTT.

The rearrangement links TRBV29-1 to TRBJ1-1; D remains unclear. The germline CDR1 and CDR2 sequences are SQVTM and ANQGSEA. The CDR3 sequence is 11 residues long. The V end lost 6 bases, the J end lost 0 bases, and 5 bases lay between the germline ends. This CDR3 is CSVEMNTEAFF. In DNA form, the CDR3 reads TGCAGCGTCGAGATGAACACTGAAGCTTTCTTT. The full variable domain, in which reference TRBV29-1 and TRBJ1-1 provide the parts outside the CDR3, is SAVISQKPSRDICQRGTSLTIQCQVDSQVTMMFWYRQQPGQSLTLIATANQGSEATYESGFVIDKFPISRPNLTFSTLTVSNMSPEDSSIYLCSVEMNTEAFFGQGTRLTVV.

This rearrangement joins TRBV9 to TRBJ2-1; 11 bases are a match to TRBD2. The germline CDR1 and CDR2 sequences are SGDLS and YYNGEE. This CDR3 is 18 amino acids long. J gave up 7 bases and V 0 bases, and 12 bases lay outside the gene matches. The CDR3, as DNA: TGTGCCAGCAGCGTAGGGCCCTCTCTAGCGGGAGGTCGGAATGAGCAGTTCTTC. Its protein is CASSVGPSLAGGRNEQFF.

V and J are TRBV11-2 and TRBJ2-1, with 7 bases that match TRBD1. The CDR3 extends over 15 amino acids. Unmatched junction bases numbered 9, after V lost 5 bases and J lost 5 bases. Per germline, CDR1 SGHAT and CDR2 FQNNGV. This CDR3 is CASSMDRPTHNEQFF. CDR3 nucleotide sequence: TGTGCCAGCAGCATGGACAGGCCCACACACAATGAGCAGTTCTTC.

This chain uses TRBV11-1 with TRBJ1-2; 9 bases agree with TRBD1. The V segment lost 2 bases and the J segment 4 bases; nucleotides outside the gene matches: 8. The CDR3 has 16 residues. The germline CDR1 and CDR2 sequences are SGHAT and FQDESV (reference sequence). CDR3 protein: CASSLTGGVKAYGYTF. The CDR3 bases are TGTGCCAGCAGCTTAACAGGGGGCGTAAAGGCCTATGGCTACACCTTC.

The chain couples TRBV6-6 to TRBJ1-2, with D perhaps matching TRBD1 (5 bases). Germline V gene data show CDR1 as MNHNY and CDR2 as SVGAGI (reference sequence). CDR3 length equals 13 residues. Trimming shortened V by 0 bases and J by 8 bases, and 10 bases separated the two germline ends. In DNA, the CDR3 is TGTGCCAGCAGTTACTCGGGAGGGGAAGGCTACACCTTC. This encodes CASSYSGGEGYTF.

The chain joins TRBV19 to TRBJ2-3, with D possibly matching TRBD2 (6 bases). This CDR3 has 15 amino acids. The V gene's germline CDR1 is LNHDA and CDR2 SQIVND (reference sequence). V shed 5 bases and J shed 2 bases, with 14 bases lying between them. The CDR3 sequence is CASSLQGGFTDTQYF. The CDR3 bases are TGTGCCAGTAGTCTCCAGGGAGGTTTCACAGATACGCAGTATTTT.

The rearrangement links TRBV28 to TRBJ2-1, with D tentatively TRBD2 (6 bases). This CDR3 contains 14 residues. Trimming shortened V by 5 bases and J by 5 bases, and 13 bases separated the two germline ends. CDR1 and CDR2 (germline): MDHEN, SYDVKM. CDR3 protein: CASSPGTSDNEQFF. In DNA form, the CDR3 reads TGTGCCAGCAGTCCCGGGACTTCCGACAATGAGCAGTTCTTC.

The gene calls are TRBV19 and TRBJ1-4; weak D call: TRBD1 (5 bases). V was shortened by 3 bases and J by 1 base, with 12 bases between the two germline ends. This CDR3 has 16 residues. Germline V gene lookup returns CDR1 LNHDA and CDR2 SQIVND (reference sequence). The CDR3 protein is CASSMGQGGTNEKLFF. The CDR3 nucleotides read TGTGCCAGTAGTATGGGGCAGGGTGGAACTAATGAAAAACTGTTTTTT.

V gene TRBV6-4 combines with J gene TRBJ2-2, with D tentatively TRBD1 (5 bases). Germline CDR1 and CDR2: MRHNA and SNTAGT. This CDR3 contains 16 residues. V was shortened by 4 bases and J by 3 bases, with 15 bases between the two germline ends. DNA of the CDR3: TGTGCCAGCAGTGTCGCAGGGCAGGGATACACCGGGGAGCTGTTTTTT. This translates into CASSVAGQGYTGELFF.

This clone was recorded a few times. This chain connects TRBV12-5 to TRBJ2-7; 7 bases agree with TRBD2. The CDR3 runs to 15 residues. Trimming took 6 bases from V and 2 from J; bases not matched to a gene: 10. Germline V gene sequence: CDR1 LGHNT, CDR2 FRNRAP. The CDR3 reads CASGRDYRGPYEQYV. CDR3 bases: TGTGCTAGTGGCAGGGACTACCGAGGCCCCTACGAGCAGTACGTC.